One sample yielded the 5 T cell receptor beta chains listed below, sequenced in a study of technical replicates of blood from several donors. Data came from immunoSEQ multiplex PCR; TCRdb stores just in-frame clones and leaves some out. The table records some 11,000 clones, roughly 94% of them present only once. The sequencing sample was made of PBMCs. The receptors shown here come from a human donor in good health.

The CDR3 is CASSLIVTSDLQETQYF. The DNA of the CDR3 is TGTGCCAGCAGCTTGATAGTGACTAGCGATCTCCAAGAGACCCAGTACTTC. The chain carries TRBV5-4 and TRBJ2-5; 8 bases fit TRBD2. CDR3 size: 17 residues. J lost 1 base, V lost 1 base, and 9 bases had no gene match. Germline lookup yields CDR1 SGHNT and CDR2 YYREEE (reference sequence). Complete variable domain (other parts from reference TRBV5-4 and TRBJ2-5): ETGVTQSPTHLIKTRGQQVTLRCSSQSGHNTVSWYQQALGQGPQFIFQYYREEENGRGNFPPRFSGLQFPNYSSELNVNALELDDSALYLCASSLIVTSDLQETQYFGPGTRLLVL.

CDR3 nucleotide sequence: TGTGCCAGCAGTGGTGCCAGGGTCGGCAATCAGCCCCAGCATTTT. Translation gives CASSGARVGNQPQHF. V usage is TRBV6-1 and J usage is TRBJ1-5, with D possibly TRBD1 on 5 matching bases. Trimming left V 4 bases short and J 2 bases short, with 12 bases between. This CDR3 contains 15 residues. The germline V gene encodes CDR1 MNHNS and CDR2 SASEGT.

The CDR3: CASTYPTSGDRRGTDTQYF. The CDR3 DNA reads as TGTGCCAGCACCTACCCCACTAGCGGGGATAGGAGGGGCACAGATACGCAGTATTTT. The rearrangement links TRBV11-2 to TRBJ2-3; 10 bases fit TRBD2. Trimming took 7 bases from V and 1 from J; bases not matched to a gene: 17. The CDR3 contains 19 residues. The V gene's germline CDR1 is SGHAT and CDR2 FQNNGV.

The V and J genes are TRBV2 and TRBJ2-7, with 9 bases fitting TRBD1. V lost 5 bases, J lost 2 bases, and 7 bases stayed unmatched. The CDR3 is 15 amino acids. Per germline, CDR1 SNHLY and CDR2 FYNNEI. In DNA, the CDR3 is TGTGCCAGCAGTATAACCGGGACAGGGCCCTACGAGCAGTACTTC. Its translation: CASSITGTGPYEQYF.

This rearrangement joins TRBV30 to TRBJ1-5; 10 nucleotides line up with TRBD1. Trimming took 0 bases from V and 5 from J; bases not matched to a gene: 13. The germline CDR1 and CDR2 sequences are GTSNPN and SVGIG (reference sequence). The CDR3 is 18 residues long. Here the CDR3 reads CAWSVRLPGTGVDQPQHF. The CDR3 nucleotides are TGTGCCTGGAGTGTAAGGCTCCCGGGGACAGGGGTGGATCAGCCCCAGCATTTT.